Listed below are T cell receptor beta chains from one sample, sequenced in a study of immune characterization of retroperitoneal liposarcoma. From the PCR reads, TCRdb called clonotypes with MiXCR, one entry per CDR3 protein. This sample carries 4,300 or so distinct CDR3 sequences, 30% to 40% of them seen once, and the ten largest clones take under 35%. Sequencing was performed on tumor tissue. The source of these receptors is a male donor with retroperitoneal liposarcoma. Each CDR3 is given with its conserved first and last residue. The D gene is left open where the match is weak.

D gene	V gene	CDR3 protein
.	TRBV7-3	CASSSLSGGRHEQFF
.	TRBV4-1	CASSQDHLGVTEAFF
TRBD1	TRBV6-4	CARFPPPGTGIGNTIYF
.	TRBV6-1	CASSESQATGELFF
.	TRBV12-3/TRBV12-4	CASRHEGSPPYEQFF
.	TRBV5-5	CASSSSSLQGYEQYF
TRBD2	TRBV5-1	CASTPGLTSGAGSYNEQFF
TRBD1	TRBV6-1	CASRDRFNEQFF
TRBD1	TRBV6-6	CASTGGAGKTQYF
.	TRBV6-1	CASAGAGSTGELFF
.	TRBV12-5	CASGLGGGETQYF
TRBD1	TRBV20-1	CSAPQGGPKNIQYF
.	TRBV12-3/TRBV12-4	CASSPSRGRQAGEQFF
TRBD2	TRBV18	CASSLTSGSTIYETQYF
.	TRBV11-3	CASSFRQQSYEQYF
TRBD1	TRBV29-1	CSAGGGQGGYEQYF
TRBD2	TRBV6-5	CASSYPKTSGDYNEQFF
TRBD2	TRBV6-1	CASARTSEGFEQYF
TRBD2	TRBV6-6	CASSYDLHGREVEQYF
TRBD2	TRBV11-1	CVSSVLAEETQYF
.	TRBV6-1	CASSLSARGTGELFF
.	TRBV7-6	CASTPLGAVQETQFF
TRBD2	TRBV6-1	CASSEHLGLAGGGYSEQFF
TRBD1	TRBV5-4	CASTGTGNWDEQFF
.	TRBV6-1	CASSEGASSTDTQYF
.	TRBV20-1	CSARPTATPYEQYF
TRBD2	TRBV6-1	CASSALAESYNEQFF
TRBD2	TRBV6-1	CASRLLAGGADATQYF